This section outlines one TCR beta chain sequence together with its context. This clonotype was detected only a few times. Which antigen it targets is not known. No quality values exist for individual bases; no much larger clone is one base distant. The donors were under 40 Caucasian individuals from Russia, aged roughly 6 to 100 years, who were systemically healthy. Roughly 9 milliliters of peripheral blood were drawn from each donor into EDTA-treated Vacutainer tubes. PBMCs were isolated by Ficoll-Paque density-gradient centrifugation, with at least 6.5 million obtained per sample. Total RNA, at least 5 micrograms per sample, was extracted from PBMCs with Trizol reagent. Naive CD45RAhigh/CD27high T cell percentages were measured by flow cytometry on a PBMC aliquot from every donor. Libraries were prepared through 5' RACE. Sequencer: Illumina HiSeq 2500. The second PCR ran for about 7 to 11 cycles and used a J-beta primer mix along with a sample-barcoded 5' primer. A unique molecular identifier was introduced onto each TCR beta cDNA molecule by a template-switch 5' adaptor carrying 12 random nucleotides. At least 2.5 million CDR3-containing paired-end reads were obtained from each sample. The Mint cDNA synthesis kit, primed by a TRBC-specific oligonucleotide, was used to synthesize first-strand cDNA from all RNA. All cDNA was treated with uracil-DNA glycosylase and then went through a first 18-cycle PCR with the universal primers M1SS and BC2_uni_R. From the authors' description of their analysis: For normalization, 1 million high-quality reads, each with a distinct molecular identifier, were randomly selected from each sample. Reads sharing molecular identifiers were discarded rather than binned into consensus sequences. MiTCR, run with a Q25 quality threshold and the strictest error-elimination algorithm, handled CDR3 identification, clonotype clustering and error correction. A nonparametric unseen species model with Euler transformation was used to estimate lower-bound total TCR beta diversity. The public reads were quality trimmed at Q25 with fastp and then assembled into clones with MiXCR by TCRdb, keeping productive beta chains. A single entry per CDR3 protein holds the most common genes and DNA from its merged rows. TCRdb, not the original authors, processed these V and J calls. The sample records approximately 900,000 distinct CDR3 sequences, 25% to 35% of which are singletons. The ten most abundant clones make up roughly a tenth of the sample.

CDR1 SGHRS and CDR2 YFSETQ are derived from the germline V gene. The CDR3 starts with the cysteine, ends with the phenylalanine, and has 18 residues. Here the CDR3 DNA is all that survives: 54 bases in frame from base 1. V is cut by 0 bases and J by 4 bases, and the space between the germline ends is 20 bases. This sample stems from a study of blood T cells in healthy people across ages (dated by TCRdb to 2015 to 2017). With regard to the full study: In model experiments, template switching captured about one uniquely barcoded TCR beta cDNA molecule for every two T cells. Four age groups were formed from the donors: young (average roughly 16 years), middle-aged (less than 40), aged (approximately 60) and long-lived (82). To track age-related changes in TCR beta repertoire diversity, the study relied on deep sequencing normalized with unique cDNA molecular identifiers. For two donors (one aged 18 to 30 and one aged 80 or older), the study analyzed two additional independent replicas of 1 million unique cDNA reads from the same blood draw. Points the paper makes about the study in general: The long-lived group showed more naive CD4+ T cells, fewer expanded clones and increased TCR diversity than the aged group, suggesting age selection. Because profiling used bulk unsorted PBMCs, naive and antigen-experienced compartments could not be compared conclusively. Observed TCR beta diversity per million T cells fell roughly linearly with age, and a significant reduction was already apparent by age roughly 40. Total diversity estimates from one million sequenced T cells were considered lower bounds and underestimates. The percentage of naive T cells measured by flow cytometry correlated strongly with observed TCR beta diversity. The CMV infection status of donors was not known, potentially confounding age-related changes in expanded clonotypes.

This sample also appeared in a second study, on T cells of mothers and their children. In that second paper, the authors write: Donors were nine systemically healthy Caucasian individuals: three mothers and their six children. cDNA synthesis consumed the entire amount of extracted RNA, loaded at around 1.5 ug RNA in each 15 ul reaction. In the second PCR, sample barcodes and 2-4 random nucleotides were introduced via the M1S primer. More than 8 million TCR beta CDR3 reads were obtained from each mother, and millions of reads were obtained from each child. In both related and unrelated pairs, thymic selection shapes the output of TCR recombination in a similar way, with inherited differences having only a minor effect. Related mother-child pairs always showed normalized repertoire overlap that was slightly higher than in unrelated mother-child pairs, though the difference was never significant. Persistent microchimeric T cell clones were not detected, at a sensitivity of about 90 clones per million clonotypes. To look for features that set related mother-child pairs apart from unrelated individuals, the researchers ran deep NGS to compare the TCR beta repertoires of mothers and children. On average, the children were approximately 11 +/- 4 years old, while the mothers were about 37 +/- 4 years old. After adapter ligation with NEBNext reagents, the libraries were sequenced on Illumina HiSeq 2000 with 100+100 nt paired-end reads. To avoid cross-contamination, the mother libraries and the child libraries were prepared a month apart and sequenced in separate runs. For each donor, somewhere between roughly 450,000 and 2,000,000 distinct TCR beta clonotypes were identified. Naive TCR beta clonotypes were estimated from low-frequency clonotypes matched to each donor's FACS-determined naive share, without sorting.

The chain couples TRBV5-1 to TRBJ2-1; no D segment can be confidently identified. This clonotype was obtained from a woman aged 40 to 50 in good health. The sequenced sample was blood. The nucleotide sequence is TGCGCCAGCAGCTTGGGGCAGGCGGTAGTCCAGATTTACAATGAGCAGTTCTTC. The encoded protein is CASSLGQAVVQIYNEQFF.